The TCR beta chain under discussion was sequenced for a study of T cell responses to AZD1222 COVID-19 vaccine. In regard to this clone: Its target is unknown.

TCRdb's copy holds only in-frame clones and misses some; the assay was immunoSEQ multiplex PCR. This sample has about 140,000 clones, with about 88% found just once. General study results and limits: A rise in Spike-specific TCR breadth and depth followed two AZD1222 doses. At 160-218 and 743-854, vaccine-associated CD4 TCRs were dominant, and they spanned spike.

The CDR3 consists of 13 residues. Trimming removed 1 base from V and 9 bases from J, with 7 bases in between. Germline V gene data show CDR1 as SGHDN and CDR2 as FVKESK. The rearrangement uses TRBV14 and TRBJ1-6; D is unclear. The TCR sequence derives from an adult in good health. The sequences come from peripheral blood, collected on day 0 of AZD1222 vaccination. The CDR3 loop reads CASSQAEGSPLHF. The DNA of the CDR3 is TGTGCCAGCAGCCAAGCGGAGGGTTCACCCCTCCACTTT.